This TCR beta chain was retrieved from a study of blood T cell repertoires in COVID-19. In the authors' methods: Amplification with reference gene primers provided the estimates of nucleated cell counts. The data were produced by immunoSEQ multiplex PCR, yet TCRdb's version contains in-frame clones alone and is incomplete. That table gives V, J and clone size, and the DNA gave D and trimming. The table shows about 44,000 clones, with around 90% occurring only once. The CDR3 is 15 residues long. Germline V gives CDR1 MNHEY, CDR2 SVGEGT. Trimming pared 5 bases from V and 1 base from J, leaving 15 bases between.

The chain employs TRBV6-2 or TRBV6-3 and TRBJ2-7, with a tentative D call TRBD2 (6 bases). The specimen was peripheral blood. This sequence originates from a woman older than 75 in a cohort sampled during active or convalescent COVID-19. The CDR3 DNA reads as TGTGCCAGCAGTAGGCTAGCGAGTGAGTCCTACGAGCAGTACTTC. This gives the protein CASSRLASESYEQYF.